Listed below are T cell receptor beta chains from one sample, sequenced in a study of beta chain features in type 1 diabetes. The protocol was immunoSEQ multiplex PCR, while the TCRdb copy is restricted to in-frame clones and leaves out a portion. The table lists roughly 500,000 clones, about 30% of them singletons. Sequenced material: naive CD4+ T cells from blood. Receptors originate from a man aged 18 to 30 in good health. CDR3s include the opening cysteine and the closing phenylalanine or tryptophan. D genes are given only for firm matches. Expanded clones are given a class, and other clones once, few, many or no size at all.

CDR3aa: CASSRTGNGNEQFF
CDR3nt: TGTGCCAGCTCCCGGACAGGGAATGGGAATGAGCAGTTCTTC
d_gene: TRBD1
len: 14
v_gene: TRBV18
j_gene: TRBJ2-1
abundance: few

CDR3aa: CASSVDLQFYGYTF
CDR3nt: TGTGCCAGCAGCGTAGATCTTCAGTTCTATGGCTACACCTTC
d_gene: NA
len: 14
v_gene: TRBV9
j_gene: TRBJ1-2
abundance: NA

CDR3aa: CASSSSGVGETQYF
CDR3nt: TGCGCCAGCAGCAGCTCAGGGGTAGGTGAGACCCAGTACTTC
d_gene: NA
len: 14
v_gene: TRBV4-1
j_gene: TRBJ2-5
abundance: NA

CDR3aa: CASSPQLLQETQYF
CDR3nt: TGTGCCAGCTCACCACAGCTCCTCCAAGAGACCCAGTACTTC
d_gene: NA
len: 14
v_gene: TRBV18
j_gene: TRBJ2-5
abundance: NA

CDR3aa: CAISPGSRSEAFF
CDR3nt: TGTGCCATCAGTCCCGGGAGTCGCTCTGAAGCTTTCTTT
d_gene: NA
len: 13
v_gene: TRBV10-3
j_gene: TRBJ1-1
abundance: NA

CDR3aa: CSVGLAGAPEEQYF
CDR3nt: TGCAGCGTTGGACTAGCGGGAGCCCCGGAGGAGCAGTACTTC
d_gene: TRBD2
len: 14
v_gene: TRBV29-1
j_gene: TRBJ2-7
abundance: once

CDR3aa: CASSQDRGTSVSYNEQFF
CDR3nt: TGTGCCAGCAGCCAAGATCGAGGGACCTCAGTGTCCTACAATGAGCAGTTCTTC
d_gene: NA
len: 18
v_gene: TRBV4-2
j_gene: TRBJ2-1
abundance: few

CDR3aa: CASGLAGYNEQFF
CDR3nt: TGTGCTTCGGGGCTAGCGGGTTACAATGAGCAGTTCTTC
d_gene: TRBD2
len: 13
v_gene: TRBV19
j_gene: TRBJ2-1
abundance: NA

CDR3aa: CASSPIAVIQETQYF
CDR3nt: TGTGCCAGCAGCCCAATAGCGGTGATCCAAGAGACCCAGTACTTC
d_gene: NA
len: 15
v_gene: TRBV28
j_gene: TRBJ2-5
abundance: NA

CDR3aa: CASSLVSYEQYF
CDR3nt: TGTGCCAGCAGTTTAGTGTCCTACGAGCAGTACTTC
d_gene: NA
len: 12
v_gene: TRBV28
j_gene: TRBJ2-7
abundance: NA

CDR3aa: CASSEYEREGQETQYF
CDR3nt: TGTGCCAGCAGTGAATATGAGCGGGAGGGCCAGGAGACCCAGTACTTC
d_gene: TRBD2
len: 16
v_gene: TRBV2
j_gene: TRBJ2-5
abundance: few

CDR3aa: CASSALYNEQFF
CDR3nt: TGTGCCAGCAGCGCCCTGTACAATGAGCAGTTCTTC
d_gene: NA
len: 12
v_gene: TRBV11-3
j_gene: TRBJ2-1
abundance: NA

CDR3aa: CASSFELAGMNNEQFF
CDR3nt: TGTGCCAGCAGCTTCGAACTAGCGGGGATGAACAATGAGCAGTTCTTC
d_gene: TRBD2
len: 16
v_gene: TRBV7-6
j_gene: TRBJ2-1
abundance: NA

CDR3aa: CASSQDYRDEQYF
CDR3nt: TGTGCCAGCAGCCAAGATTACAGGGACGAGCAGTACTTC
d_gene: NA
len: 13
v_gene: TRBV4-2
j_gene: TRBJ2-7
abundance: few

CDR3aa: CASSSSRVGNTEAFF
CDR3nt: TGTGCCAGCAGCTCCTCGAGGGTAGGGAACACTGAAGCTTTCTTT
d_gene: NA
len: 15
v_gene: TRBV9
j_gene: TRBJ1-1
abundance: few

CDR3aa: CAWSVRGTRSTEQYF
CDR3nt: TGTGCCTGGAGTGTACGCGGGACTAGAAGTACTGAGCAGTACTTC
d_gene: TRBD2
len: 15
v_gene: TRBV30
j_gene: TRBJ2-7
abundance: NA

CDR3aa: CASIRTTNTGELFF
CDR3nt: TGTGCCAGCATTAGAACTACTAACACCGGGGAGCTGTTTTTT
d_gene: NA
len: 14
v_gene: TRBV28
j_gene: TRBJ2-2
abundance: NA

CDR3aa: CASSLPLAERETQYF
CDR3nt: TGTGCCAGCAGCTTACCACTAGCGGAGCGGGAGACCCAGTACTTC
d_gene: TRBD2
len: 15
v_gene: TRBV7-9
j_gene: TRBJ2-5
abundance: NA

CDR3aa: CASSALLSGSYEQYF
CDR3nt: TGTGCCAGCAGCGCCCTCCTAAGCGGATCCTACGAGCAGTACTTC
d_gene: NA
len: 15
v_gene: TRBV7-2
j_gene: TRBJ2-7
abundance: few

CDR3aa: CAISESRAEETQYF
CDR3nt: TGTGCCATCAGTGAGTCTAGGGCCGAGGAGACCCAGTACTTC
d_gene: NA
len: 14
v_gene: TRBV10-3
j_gene: TRBJ2-5
abundance: few

CDR3aa: CASSLGGPRTDTQYF
CDR3nt: TGTGCCAGCAGCCTAGGAGGCCCTCGCACAGATACGCAGTATTTT
d_gene: NA
len: 15
v_gene: TRBV5-4
j_gene: TRBJ2-3
abundance: NA

CDR3aa: CASSELTSGRDEQYF
CDR3nt: TGTGCCAGCAGTGAACTAACTAGCGGGAGAGACGAGCAGTACTTC
d_gene: TRBD2
len: 15
v_gene: TRBV25-1
j_gene: TRBJ2-7
abundance: few

CDR3aa: CASSLIPTGAYNEQFF
CDR3nt: TGCGCCAGCAGCTTGATTCCCACAGGGGCCTACAATGAGCAGTTCTTC
d_gene: TRBD1
len: 16
v_gene: TRBV5-1
j_gene: TRBJ2-1
abundance: NA

CDR3aa: CASSQATGPTGANVLTF
CDR3nt: TGTGCCAGCAGCCAAGCTACAGGGCCCACTGGGGCCAACGTCCTGACTTTC
d_gene: NA
len: 17
v_gene: TRBV7-9
j_gene: TRBJ2-6
abundance: few

CDR3aa: CASSGGSGANVLTF
CDR3nt: TGTGCCAGCAGCGGCGGCTCTGGGGCCAACGTCCTGACTTTC
d_gene: NA
len: 14
v_gene: TRBV9
j_gene: TRBJ2-6
abundance: few

CDR3aa: CASTKTGAGQETQYF
CDR3nt: TGTGCCAGCACCAAGACAGGGGCAGGTCAAGAGACCCAGTACTTC
d_gene: TRBD1
len: 15
v_gene: TRBV6-1
j_gene: TRBJ2-5
abundance: NA